One sample yielded the 24 T cell receptor beta chains listed below, sequenced in a study of T cells in women clearing cervical HPV infection. This table comes from immunoSEQ multiplex PCR, and its TCRdb copy is limited to in-frame clones, with some not included. This sample's clone table lists under 50,000 clones. The specimen sequenced was blood buffy coat. The receptors here all came from a woman aged 18 to 75 with a cervical HPV16 infection that either progressed to CIN3+ or cleared (not recorded which).

As for this clone: The CDR3 goes on 3 residues after the read ends, and that part is filled in from the germline J gene. The chain employs TRBV5-4 and TRBJ2-7; D is unresolved. V was clipped by 2 bases and J by 2 bases, with 17 bases between them. Germline lookup yields CDR1 SGHNT and CDR2 YYREEE (reference sequence). The CDR3 sequence is 16 residues long. The CDR3 sequence: CASSFSVTRATYEQYF. The sequenced CDR3 bases are TGTGCCAGCAGCTTTTCTGTTACCCGAGCCACCTACGAG.

A note on this clone: The DNA ends 3 residues before the CDR3 does, and the rest of the CDR3 is filled in from the germline J gene. V is TRBV20-1 and J is TRBJ1-2; TRBD1 agrees at 12 bases. The CDR3 spans 16 residues. From germline, CDR1 is DFQATT and CDR2 SNEGSKA (reference sequence). V lost 5 bases to trimming and J lost 6 bases; unmatched junction nucleotides: 13. The CDR3 spells CSAHLGTGGELDGYTF. The sequenced part of the CDR3 DNA is TGCAGTGCTCATCTCGGGACAGGGGGCGAACTAGATGGC.

About this clone itself: The read terminates 3 residues before the CDR3 end, so the remaining end is supplied by the germline J gene. The rearrangement joins TRBV2 to TRBJ1-2; D possibly corresponds to TRBD1 (6 bases). The V end was cut by 6 bases, the J end by 6 bases, with 11 bases between. This CDR3 has 12 residues. In germline, CDR1 is SNHLY, CDR2 FYNNEI. The sequenced part of the CDR3 DNA is TGTGCCAGCAGGGATTACAGGGATGGC. This gives the protein CASRDYRDG. The full CDR3 protein is CASRDYRDGYTF.

About this clone: The read falls 3 residues short of the CDR3 end, and the missing part is taken from the germline J gene. The J gene is TRBJ2-5, the V gene TRBV19; D perhaps matches TRBD1 (6 bases). CDR3 length: 14 residues. The germline V gene has CDR1 LNHDA and CDR2 SQIVND (reference sequence). V gave up 5 bases and J gave up 5 bases, with 15 bases separating them. The CDR3 DNA, read in part, is TGTGCCAGTAGTCCGACGACAGGAGGCGAGACC. Its protein product is CASSPTTGGET. The full CDR3 protein reads CASSPTTGGETQYF.

About this clone itself: With the read ending 3 residues before the CDR3 end, the germline J gene is used to fill in that end. J is TRBJ2-5 and V is TRBV24-1; TRBD2 agrees at 7 bases. V lost 11 bases and J lost 5; bases outside the gene matches: 7. Germline CDR1 and CDR2: KGHDR and SFDVKD. The CDR3 extends over 12 amino acids. Incomplete CDR3 DNA: TGTGCCAGACTGAGAGCGGGGGAGACC. This codes for CARLRAGET. The full CDR3 sequence reads CARLRAGETQYF.

Turning to this clone: The read is 3 residues too short to cover the CDR3 end, so that end is filled in from the germline J gene. This chain joins TRBV2 and TRBJ2-7; 8 nucleotides agree with TRBD1. This CDR3 comprises 13 residues. Germline values: CDR1 SNHLY, CDR2 FYNNEI. Trimming took 8 bases from V and 2 from J; bases not matched to a gene: 5. CDR3: CASHSGQAYEQYF. CDR3 bases read: TGTGCCAGCCATTCGGGACAGGCCTACGAG.

Regarding this clone: The CDR3 extends 3 residues past the end of the read, so its final part is completed from the germline J gene. The V call is TRBV7-2, the J call TRBJ1-2; tentative D call: TRBD1 (5 bases). There are 16 residues in the CDR3. V was trimmed by 0 bases and J by 4 bases, leaving 15 bases between them. Looked up from germline, CDR1 is SGHTA and CDR2 is FQGNSA. The CDR3 loop is CASSLANPGGIYGYTF. The part of the CDR3 DNA that was read is TGTGCCAGCAGCTTAGCGAACCCGGGGGGAATCTATGGC.

Comment on this clone: The read halts 3 residues ahead of the CDR3 end, with the missing end drawn from the germline J gene. This chain connects TRBV6-1 to TRBJ2-7, with TRBD1 matching over 7 bases. V trimming: 2 bases; J trimming: 5 bases; junction bases outside the gene matches: 6. The CDR3 loop spans 14 amino acids. Germline lookup yields CDR1 MNHNS and CDR2 SASEGT. CDR3 region: CASSEKGAANEQYF. The CDR3 bases that were read are TGTGCCAGCAGTGAAAAGGGGGCGGCCAACGAG.

As concerns this clone: The CDR3 end lies 3 residues beyond the end of the read and is filled in from the germline J gene. This chain links TRBV5-1 with TRBJ1-2, with unresolved D. Deletions cut 0 bases from V and 4 bases from J, with 13 bases between. This CDR3 spans 15 amino acids. Germline CDR1 reads SGHRS; CDR2 reads YFSETQ. The CDR3 protein is CASSLAVGSGYGYTF. The sequenced part of the CDR3 DNA is TGCGCCAGCAGCTTGGCCGTAGGGTCCGGCTATGGC.

For this clone: The read stops 3 residues short of the end of the CDR3; the missing end is completed from the germline J gene. This chain links TRBV18 with TRBJ2-4, with unresolved D. The CDR3 extends over 13 amino acids. CDR1 KGHSH and CDR2 LQKENI come from the germline V gene. The CDR3 protein is CASSEQSNYGQYF. CDR3 DNA, as far as it was read: TGTGCCAGCTCGGAGCAGTCTAACTATGGT.

For this clone: The CDR3 end is not reached by the read, which stops 3 residues before it; the germline J gene fills it in. V is TRBV6-2 or TRBV6-3 and J is TRBJ1-2, with TRBD1 identical over 8 bases. CDR3 length equals 12 residues. Unmatched junction bases numbered 7, after V lost 10 bases and J lost 6 bases. The germline CDR1 and CDR2 sequences are MNHEY and SVGEGT. Here the CDR3 reads CATRGPFNGYTF. The DNA read from the CDR3 is TGTGCCACCAGGGGGCCATTCAATGGC.

On this clone: From the germline J gene comes the end of the CDR3, since the read stops 3 residues before it. The chain joins TRBV5-1 to TRBJ2-2, with D hard to call. The V gene's germline CDR1 is SGHRS and CDR2 YFSETQ. This CDR3 comprises 12 residues. The CDR3 loop is CASSFWQTELFF. The sequenced CDR3 bases are TGCGCCAGCAGCTTTTGGCAGACAGAG.

Note on this clone: Coverage ceases 3 residues before the CDR3 finishes, and the germline J gene fills in the end. The rearrangement uses TRBV20-1 and TRBJ2-1; D is possibly TRBD1 (5 bases). Germline V CDR1 and CDR2: DFQATT, SNEGSKA (reference sequence). This CDR3 is 14 amino acids long. Trimming took 6 bases from V and 8 from J, leaving 20 bases between them. This CDR3 is CSANLGLAQDEQFF. The CDR3 bases that were read are TGCAGTGCCAACCTGGGGCTGGCTCAGGATGAG.

CDR3 sequence: CASSLGTGLTYNEQFF. The sequenced part of the CDR3 DNA is TGCGCCAGCAGCCTAGGGACAGGGCTTACCTACAATGAG. V and J are TRBV5-1 and TRBJ2-1; TRBD1 aligns across 9 bases. From the germline J gene comes the end of the CDR3, since the read stops 3 residues before it. This CDR3 has 16 residues. V was pared by 4 bases and J by 2 bases, with 7 bases of the junction left unmatched. Germline lookup yields CDR1 SGHRS and CDR2 YFSETQ.

As for this clone: With the read ending 3 residues before the CDR3 end, the germline J gene is used to fill in that end. This chain connects TRBV30 to TRBJ2-3, with 9 positions matching TRBD1. Per germline, CDR1 GTSNPN and CDR2 SVGIG (reference sequence). This CDR3 contains 15 residues. Incomplete CDR3 DNA: TGTGCCTGGAGATCGAGAACAGGGGGCGATCAGCCG. Protein: CAWRSRTGGDQP. The full CDR3 protein is CAWRSRTGGDQPQYF.

Concerning this clone itself: The read finishes 3 residues shy of the CDR3 end, and the germline J gene is used to complete it. The rearrangement links TRBV11-2 to TRBJ2-1, with D possibly being TRBD1 (5 bases). CDR1 SGHAT and CDR2 FQNNGV come from the germline V gene. V was shortened by 5 bases and J by 8 bases, with 10 bases between the two germline ends. CDR3 size: 12 residues. The CDR3 protein is CASSDDSYEQFF. CDR3 DNA, as far as it was read: TGTGCCAGCAGCGACGACAGCTATGAG.

As concerns this clone: The CDR3 end falls 3 residues outside the read, so it is completed with the germline J gene. J is TRBJ2-7 and V is TRBV5-5, with 8 bases identical to TRBD2. The V gene's germline CDR1 is SGHKS and CDR2 YYEKEE (reference sequence). The CDR3 runs 14 residues. J lost 4 bases, V lost 4 bases, and 7 bases had no gene match. Partial CDR3 DNA: TGTGCCAGCAGCCCGGCTAGCGGGTATTACGAG. This encodes CASSPASGYYE. In full, the CDR3 reads CASSPASGYYEQYF.

By frequency, this clone registers medium-sized. The CDR3 region is CSAMSDGGLYEQYF. The covered CDR3 bases are TGCAGTGCTATGAGCGACGGGGGGCTATACGAG. This chain links TRBV20-1 with TRBJ2-7; possibly TRBD2 for D (7 bases). The observed sequence ends 3 residues before the CDR3 terminus, with the missing tail filled in from the germline J gene. The ends were cut back, 4 bases at V and 4 bases at J, with 17 bases in the middle. The germline V gene encodes CDR1 DFQATT and CDR2 SNEGSKA (reference sequence). This CDR3 has 14 residues.

To note about this clone: The sequence runs out 3 residues before the end of the CDR3; the remainder is reconstructed from the germline J gene. The chain employs TRBV19 and TRBJ1-4; 7 positions agree with TRBD1. V trimming: 10 bases; J trimming: 8 bases; junction bases outside the gene matches: 19. The CDR3 sequence is 16 residues long. Germline CDR1 reads LNHDA; CDR2 reads SQIVND (reference sequence). The CDR3 DNA, read in part, is TGTGCCACCCTACCCCGAGGGAGGGGGCCGAAAGAAAAA. It specifies CATLPRGRGPKEK. The full CDR3 sequence reads CATLPRGRGPKEKLFF.

On this clone itself: The read is 3 residues too short to cover the CDR3 end, so that end is filled in from the germline J gene. V is TRBV5-6 and J is TRBJ1-5; no clear D gene. Trimming removed 4 bases from V and 3 bases from J, with 5 bases in between. Per germline, CDR1 SGHDT and CDR2 YYEEEE. This CDR3 is 12 amino acids long. The covered CDR3 bases are TGTGCCAGCAGCCTTAACAATCAGCCC. As protein: CASSLNNQP. The whole CDR3 is CASSLNNQPQHF.

Concerning this clone itself: The read stops 3 residues short of the end of the CDR3; the missing end is completed from the germline J gene. The chain recombines TRBV6-1 with TRBJ2-3; possibly TRBD1 for D (6 bases). From germline, CDR1 is MNHNS and CDR2 SASEGT. The CDR3 is 14 amino acids. The CDR3 region is CASSAPGVGETQYF. The part of the CDR3 DNA that was read is TGTGCCAGCAGTGCCCCAGGGGTGGGAGAGACG.

About this clone: The read falls 3 residues short of the CDR3 end, and the missing part is taken from the germline J gene. The chain combines TRBV19 with TRBJ2-7, with 9 bases aligning to TRBD1. V was pared by 7 bases and J by 5 bases, with 9 bases of the junction left unmatched. This CDR3 region has 14 residues. Germline values: CDR1 LNHDA, CDR2 SQIVND (reference sequence). CDR3: CASTARDRVHEQYF. CDR3 DNA, as far as it was read: TGTGCCAGTACTGCCCGGGACAGGGTCCACGAG. The entire variable domain, with the rest obtained from reference TRBV19 and TRBJ2-7, is as follows: DGGITQSPKYLFRKEGQNVTLSCEQNLNHDAMYWYRQDPGQGLRLIYYSQIVNDFQKGDIAEGYSVSREKKESFPLTVTSAQKNPTAFYLCASTARDRVHEQYFGPGTRLTVT.

Of note for this clone: The CDR3 end falls 3 residues outside the read, so it is completed with the germline J gene. V is TRBV11-2 and J is TRBJ2-7; a possible D gene is TRBD1 (5 bases). V lost 5 bases to trimming and J lost 3 bases, with 11 bases between them. CDR1 and CDR2 (germline): SGHAT, FQNNGV. The CDR3 runs to 13 residues. The CDR3 sequence: CASSRGHLYEQYF. The part of the CDR3 DNA that was read is TGTGCCAGCAGCCGCGGACACCTCTACGAG.

Worth noting for this clone: The CDR3 end falls 3 residues outside the read, so it is completed with the germline J gene. The chain uses TRBV20-1 and TRBJ2-3; TRBD1 might be the D (8 bases). The V and J ends lost 5 bases and 0 bases respectively, with 15 bases between them. This CDR3 contains 15 residues. Germline assignment: CDR1 DFQATT and CDR2 SNEGSKA (reference sequence). The CDR3 spells CSAYRGGSSTDTQYF. CDR3 DNA, as far as it was read: TGCAGTGCTTACAGGGGGGGTTCTAGCACAGATACG.